This TCR beta chain stems from a study of vaccination effects on CD4 cells after COVID-19. Overall study context: At 16 days and one week before vaccination, a couple of convalescent patients gave samples. Study-wide findings and caveats: Vaccine-induced new clones formed most post-vaccine spike-reactive clones in convalescents.

Assay used: immunoSEQ multiplex PCR; TCRdb lists only in-frame clones, some missing. This sample has approximately 19,000 clones, with over 65% found just once. About this clone: Its antigen remains unknown.

Prior to sequencing, the ViraFEST assay stimulated PBMC with viral peptide pools, which expanded the antigen-specific CD4+ T cells. Researchers isolated CD4+ T cells once less than twelve days of culture had elapsed. Confirmation by PCR established that the person had SARS-CoV-2 infection between March and December 2020. The TCR sequence derives from a human donor who had a prior SARS-CoV-2 infection. Sequenced here: CD4+ T cells from PBMCs cultured with a peptide pool, sampled before COVID-19 vaccination.

The CDR3 DNA follows: TGTGCCAGCAGCCAAAATAGCCTTCAGGGATCTGAAGCTTTCTTT. This codes for CASSQNSLQGSEAFF. The chain couples TRBV4-2 to TRBJ1-1, with a tentative D call TRBD1 (5 bases). V was shortened by 2 bases and J by 6 bases, with 16 bases between the two germline ends. This CDR3 spans 15 amino acids. Germline V gene sequence: CDR1 LGHNA, CDR2 YNFKEQ.